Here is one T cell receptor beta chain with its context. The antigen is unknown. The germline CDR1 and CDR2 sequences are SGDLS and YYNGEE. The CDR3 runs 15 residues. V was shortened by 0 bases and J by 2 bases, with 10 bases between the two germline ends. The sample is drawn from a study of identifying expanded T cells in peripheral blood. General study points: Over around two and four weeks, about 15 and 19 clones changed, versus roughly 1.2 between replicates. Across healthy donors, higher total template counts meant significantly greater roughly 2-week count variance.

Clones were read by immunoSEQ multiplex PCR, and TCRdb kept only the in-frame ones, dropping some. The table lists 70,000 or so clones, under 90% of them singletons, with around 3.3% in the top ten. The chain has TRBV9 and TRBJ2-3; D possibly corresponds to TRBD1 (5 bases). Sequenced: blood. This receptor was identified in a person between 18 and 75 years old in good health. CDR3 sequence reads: CASSVAGRDTDTQYF. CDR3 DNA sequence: TGTGCCAGCAGCGTAGCAGGCAGGGACACAGATACGCAGTATTTT.